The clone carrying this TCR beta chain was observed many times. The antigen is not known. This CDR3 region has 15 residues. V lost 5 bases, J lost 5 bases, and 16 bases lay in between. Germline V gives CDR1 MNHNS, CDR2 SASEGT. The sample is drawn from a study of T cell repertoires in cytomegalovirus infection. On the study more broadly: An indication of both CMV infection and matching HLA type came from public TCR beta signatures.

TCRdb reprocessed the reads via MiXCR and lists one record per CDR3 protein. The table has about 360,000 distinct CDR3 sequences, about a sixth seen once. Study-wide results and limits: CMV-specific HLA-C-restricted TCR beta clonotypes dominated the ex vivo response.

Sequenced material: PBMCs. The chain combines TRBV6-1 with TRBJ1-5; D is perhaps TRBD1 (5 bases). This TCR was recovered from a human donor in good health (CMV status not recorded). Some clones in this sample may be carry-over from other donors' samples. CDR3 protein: CASSRVGGRDQPQHF. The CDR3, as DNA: TGTGCCAGCAGTAGAGTTGGGGGTCGGGATCAGCCCCAGCATTTT.